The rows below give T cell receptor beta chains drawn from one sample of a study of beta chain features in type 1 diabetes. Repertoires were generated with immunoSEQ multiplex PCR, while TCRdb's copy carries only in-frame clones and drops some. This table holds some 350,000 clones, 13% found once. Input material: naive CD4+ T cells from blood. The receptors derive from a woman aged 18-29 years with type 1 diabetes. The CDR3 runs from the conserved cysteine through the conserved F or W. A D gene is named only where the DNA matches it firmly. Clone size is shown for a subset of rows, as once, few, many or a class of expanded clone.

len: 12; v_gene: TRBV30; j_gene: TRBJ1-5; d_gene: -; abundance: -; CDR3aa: CAWSGGGQPQHF; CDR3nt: TGTGCCTGGAGTGGAGGGGGTCAGCCCCAGCATTTT
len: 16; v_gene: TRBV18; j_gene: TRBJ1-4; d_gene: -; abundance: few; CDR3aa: CASSPRGQPFNEKLFF; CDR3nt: TGTGCCAGCTCACCCCGCGGACAGCCCTTCAATGAAAAACTGTTTTTT
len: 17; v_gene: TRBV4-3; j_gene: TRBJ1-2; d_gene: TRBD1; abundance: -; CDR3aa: CASSLYPGQDHTYGYTF; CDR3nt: TGCGCCAGCAGCCTGTATCCGGGACAGGATCACACTTATGGCTACACCTTC
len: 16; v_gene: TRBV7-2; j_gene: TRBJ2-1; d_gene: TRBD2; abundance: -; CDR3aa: CASSLQAGAVYNEQFF; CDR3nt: TGTGCCAGCAGCTTACAAGCGGGAGCCGTCTACAATGAGCAGTTCTTC
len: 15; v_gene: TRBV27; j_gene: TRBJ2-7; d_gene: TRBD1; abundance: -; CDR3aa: CASSRPGTGGYEQYF; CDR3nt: TGTGCCAGCAGCCGGCCCGGGACAGGGGGATACGAGCAGTACTTC
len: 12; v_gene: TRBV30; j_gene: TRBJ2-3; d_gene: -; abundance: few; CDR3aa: CAWSAGGRAQYF; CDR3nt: TGTGCCTGGAGCGCCGGCGGGCGGGCGCAGTATTTT
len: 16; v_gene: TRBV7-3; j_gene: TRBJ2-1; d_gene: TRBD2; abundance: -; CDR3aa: CASSPKGSSGKNEQFF; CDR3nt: TGTGCCAGCAGCCCAAAAGGGTCTAGCGGGAAGAATGAGCAGTTCTTC
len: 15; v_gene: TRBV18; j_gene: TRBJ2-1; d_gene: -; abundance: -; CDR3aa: CASSPLPGAENEQFF; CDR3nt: TGTGCCAGCTCACCACTCCCAGGGGCAGAGAATGAGCAGTTCTTC
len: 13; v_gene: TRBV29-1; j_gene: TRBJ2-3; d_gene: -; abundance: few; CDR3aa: CSVVGGLADTQYF; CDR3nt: TGCAGCGTTGTGGGGGGGCTGGCAGATACGCAGTATTTT
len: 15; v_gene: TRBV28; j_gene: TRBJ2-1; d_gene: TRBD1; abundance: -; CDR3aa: CASSQGALGYNEQFF; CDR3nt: TGTGCCAGCAGCCAGGGGGCCTTGGGCTACAATGAGCAGTTCTTC
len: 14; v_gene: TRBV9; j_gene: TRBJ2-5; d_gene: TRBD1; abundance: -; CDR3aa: CASSSRQGQETQYF; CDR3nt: TGTGCCAGCTCTTCCCGACAGGGCCAAGAGACCCAGTACTTC
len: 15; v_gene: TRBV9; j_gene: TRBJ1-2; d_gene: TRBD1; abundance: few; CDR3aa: CASSVGTGTNYGYTF; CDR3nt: TGTGCCAGCAGCGTCGGGACAGGGACGAACTATGGCTACACCTTC
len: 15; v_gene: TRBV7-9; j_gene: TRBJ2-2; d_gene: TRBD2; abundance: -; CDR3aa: CASSSSGTISGELFF; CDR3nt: TGTGCCAGCAGCTCAAGCGGGACTATTAGCGGGGAGCTGTTTTTT